The clone carrying this TCR beta chain has a single count. As yet, its antigen is unknown. The data are from a study of vaccination and CD4 T cells after COVID-19. Treatment of the sample: roughly 11-day PBMC culture with coronavirus spike peptide pools or control peptides (ViraFEST assay). Before the COVID-19 pandemic (2011-2018), CD4+ T cells were obtained from the unexposed donor. The Oncomine TCR Beta short-read assay was what sequenced the DNA obtained from cultured CD4+ T cells. Genomic DNA extraction was carried out from cultured CD4+ T cells. A single record per CDR3 protein comes from TCRdb applying MiXCR to the PCR reads. There are more than 8,500 distinct CDR3 sequences in the sample; approximately 28% occur only once, and 11% lies in the top ten. The trim removed 0 bases at V and 2 bases at J, leaving 9 bases unmatched. CDR3 length equals 18 residues. Germline assignment: CDR1 SGHRS and CDR2 YFSETQ.

The rearrangement joins TRBV5-1 to TRBJ2-7; 12 positions agree with TRBD2. The sequence was collected from a human donor in good health. Input material: CD4+ T cells from blood, cultured in vitro. The CDR3 sequence is CASSLALSSGRDPYEQYF. CDR3 DNA sequence: TGCGCCAGCAGCTTGGCGTTGTCTAGCGGGAGGGATCCCTACGAGCAGTACTTC.